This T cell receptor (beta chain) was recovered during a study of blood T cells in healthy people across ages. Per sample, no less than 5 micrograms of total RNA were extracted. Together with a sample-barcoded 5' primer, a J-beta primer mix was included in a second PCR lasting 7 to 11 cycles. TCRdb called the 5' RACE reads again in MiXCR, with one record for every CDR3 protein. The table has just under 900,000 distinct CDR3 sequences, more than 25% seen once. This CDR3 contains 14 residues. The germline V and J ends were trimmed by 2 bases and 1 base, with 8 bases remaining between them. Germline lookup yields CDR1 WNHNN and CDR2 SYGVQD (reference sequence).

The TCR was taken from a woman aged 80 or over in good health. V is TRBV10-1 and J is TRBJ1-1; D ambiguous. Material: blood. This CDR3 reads CASSETVTNTEAFF. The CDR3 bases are TGCGCCAGCAGTGAGACGGTAACGAACACTGAAGCTTTCTTT.